This TCR beta chain is drawn from a study of T cells in Graves' hyperthyroidism and ophthalmopathy. Study-level information: Before treatment of any kind, peripheral blood was taken at initial diagnosis.

RNA transcripts provided the source from which TCR beta CDR3 regions were amplified. During a first-round RT-PCR of the TCR CDR3, the HTBI primer set was used. MiXCR was run by TCRdb on the multiplex PCR reads, yielding one entry per CDR3 protein. Of approximately 520,000 distinct CDR3 sequences detected, around 20% appear once; the ten largest clones hold approximately 26%. J lost 4 bases, V lost 11 bases, and 10 bases had no gene match. The CDR3 totals 13 residues. Germline loops: CDR1 MDHEN, CDR2 SYDVKM. At least ten counts were recorded for this clonotype. This chain joins TRBV28 and TRBJ1-2; the match to TRBD1 covers 7 bases. This clonotype was obtained from a man aged 18 to 30 with Graves' hyperthyroidism. The sample consisted of blood. CDR3 coding DNA: TGTGCCGTCAGACAGGGTCGATCCTATGGCTACACCTTC. Residues: CAVRQGRSYGYTF.